A single TCR beta chain is shown here with its context. This clone's antigen is unknown. No base quality values were provided; no much bigger clone lies one nucleotide off. This entry is derived from a study of regulatory T cells in long-lasting Graves disease (dated by TCRdb to the early 2020s). Turning to the overall study: Persistent Graves' disease meant more than 5 years of antithyroid drug treatment with TSH receptor autoantibodies that stayed positive. Persistent Graves' disease patients in the clinical cohort had taken antithyroid drugs for roughly ten years on average. A total of about 35 samples underwent TCR sequencing: around 13 from persistent and approximately 20 from newly diagnosed Graves' disease patients. The study was conducted in China and was registered as a clinical trial. Peripheral blood TCR sequencing and RNA sequencing compared persistent Graves' disease patients with newly diagnosed Graves' disease patients. General study outcomes and caveats: Compared with newly diagnosed patients, persistent Graves' disease patients had lower TCR Shannon entropy and fewer highly expanded clones, which suggests clonal expansion. Only peripheral blood was studied, because thyroid tissue, the primary lesion, was inaccessible. More public clonotypes were shared among persistent patients (about 2,800) than among newly diagnosed patients (roughly 960). Only the TCR beta chain was sequenced and analyzed. Preferential use of TRBV28, TRBJ1-2 and TRBJ2-5 was observed in persistent disease, whereas TRBV20-1 and TRBJ2-1 were favored in newly diagnosed disease. The authors noted that the small sample size was a limitation that may lower accuracy.

Libraries were prepared through multiplex PCR. The instrument was an Illumina HiSeq 4000. iRepertoire HTBI primers and Arm-PCR amplification of CDR3 regions were used to construct TCR beta libraries. PCR products were gel purified before sequencing. Under the source paper's analysis protocol: Gene usage analysis of CDR3 amino acid clonotypes relied on the roughly 60 TRBV and around 13 TRBJ segments identified across samples. Filtered high-quality paired reads were merged into contigs using COPE and FqMerger. BLAST was used to align contigs to the IMGT TRBV, TRBD and TRBJ reference genes, and CDR3 was defined following IMGT. Highly expanded clones were defined as clonotypes with a frequency above 0.1%. Shannon entropy served as the measure of repertoire diversity, while the Gini coefficient captured V-J evenness. Clonotypes shared by more than one individual were considered public. TCRdb reanalyzed the raw reads on its own, using fastp at Q25 for trimming and MiXCR for clone calling, and kept in-frame beta chains. Rows are combined by CDR3 protein, so each entry shows the most common genes and DNA. In this record, the V and J calls reflect TCRdb's handling and not the investigators' own analysis. The table for this sample lists 700,000 or so distinct CDR3 sequences; roughly 30% of them were counted only once. About two fifths of the sample goes to the ten largest clones.

The time point label of this sample denotes: persistent/refractory GD, antithyroid drugs over 5 years with positive TRAb. For both TCR sequencing and RNA sequencing, RNA was extracted from PBMCs using TRIzol. The diagnosis of Graves' disease followed American Thyroid Association guidelines. Patients were recruited from an endocrinology department in Xi'an, China. From each patient, roughly 9 milliliters of peripheral blood was collected into an EDTA anticoagulant tube. Ficoll Paque Plus density gradient separation was used to isolate PBMCs, and no further T cell sorting was done. An Agilent 2100 Bioanalyzer and agarose gel were used to check RNA quality, while a NanoDrop 2000 measured RNA concentration. From a lookup of the germline V gene (reference sequence), CDR1 and CDR2 are GTSNPN and SVGIG. Unmatched junction bases come to 9, with V trimmed by 3 bases and J by 10 bases. CDR3 length: 13 amino acids, cysteine to phenylalanine. Of all the DNA, just the CDR3 is kept, 39 bases in frame from base 1.

The material was peripheral blood mononuclear cells (PBMCs), obtained when the disease was refractory, from a patient treated with antithyroid drugs. This TCR derives from a female donor with Graves disease. The sequence links TRBV30 to TRBJ1-1, with 9 bases in between that match TRBD1. For the CDR3, the sequence is CAWRGQGWERAFF. The bases read TGTGCCTGGAGAGGACAGGGGTGGGAGCGAGCTTTCTTT.